The clone carrying this T cell receptor (beta chain) was observed a handful of times. The CDR3 runs 15 residues. Germline V CDR1 and CDR2: MNHEY, SMNVEV (reference sequence). The J segment lost 7 bases and the V segment lost 5 bases, leaving 6 bases of the junction unmatched. The data belong to a study of CD8 T cells in Susac syndrome. Study context: Treatment at blood withdrawal was none, corticosteroids, or intravenous immunoglobulin alone in Susac syndrome patients.

Reverse transcription of roughly 0.45 to 1 ug RNA was carried out with random hexamers. TCRdb re-called the immunoSEQ multiplex PCR reads through MiXCR, storing one row per CDR3 protein. The sample yields 170,000 or so distinct CDR3 sequences, 95% to 97% seen once. The chain uses TRBV27 and TRBJ1-6; TRBD1 matches 9 bases. The receptor's source is a human donor with Susac syndrome. Material: CD4+ T cells from PBMCs. CDR3 sequence reads: CASSRRDRDNSPLHF. CDR3 nucleotides: TGTGCCAGCAGTCGGAGGGACAGGGACAATTCACCCCTCCACTTT.